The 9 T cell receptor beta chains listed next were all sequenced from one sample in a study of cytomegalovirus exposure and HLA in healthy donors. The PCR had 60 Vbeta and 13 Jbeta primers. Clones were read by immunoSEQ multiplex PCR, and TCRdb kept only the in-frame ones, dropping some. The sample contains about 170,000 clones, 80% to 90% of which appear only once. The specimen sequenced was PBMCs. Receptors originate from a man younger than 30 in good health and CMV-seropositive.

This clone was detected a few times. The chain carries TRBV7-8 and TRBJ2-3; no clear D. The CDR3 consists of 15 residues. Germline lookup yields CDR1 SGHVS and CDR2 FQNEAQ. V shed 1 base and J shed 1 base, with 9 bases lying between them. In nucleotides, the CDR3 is TGTGCCAGCAGCTTAGATCCCTTCGGCACAGATACGCAGTATTTT. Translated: CASSLDPFGTDTQYF. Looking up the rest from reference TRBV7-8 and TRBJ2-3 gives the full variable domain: GAGVSQSPRYKVAKRGQDVALRCDPISGHVSLFWYQQALGQGPEFLTYFQNEAQLDKSGLPSDRFFAERPEGSVSTLKIQRTQQEDSAVYLCASSLDPFGTDTQYFGPGTRLTVL.

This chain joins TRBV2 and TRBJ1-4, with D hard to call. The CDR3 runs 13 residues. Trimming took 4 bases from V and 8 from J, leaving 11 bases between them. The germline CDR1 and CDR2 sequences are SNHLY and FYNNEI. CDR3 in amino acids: CASSVTGREKLFF. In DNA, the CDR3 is TGTGCCAGCAGTGTGACTGGTAGGGAAAAACTGTTTTTT.

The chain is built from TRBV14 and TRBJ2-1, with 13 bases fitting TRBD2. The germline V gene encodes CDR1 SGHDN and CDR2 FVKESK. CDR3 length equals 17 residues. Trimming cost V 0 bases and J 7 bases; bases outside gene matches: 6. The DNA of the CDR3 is TGTGCCAGCAGCCAAGATCGGGGACTAGCGGGAAATAATGAGCAGTTCTTC. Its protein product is CASSQDRGLAGNNEQFF.

The CDR3 DNA is TGTGCCAGCTCGCCCCGGAACAGAGAATACTTTAGCAATCAGCCCCAGCATTTT. It specifies CASSPRNREYFSNQPQHF. The V call is TRBV18, the J call TRBJ1-5, with D uncertain. V lost 6 bases and J 0 bases, leaving 21 bases between the germline ends. The CDR3 is 18 residues long. Looked up from germline, CDR1 is KGHSH and CDR2 is LQKENI. Together with reference TRBV18 and TRBJ1-5, the CDR3 gives the full variable domain: NAGVMQNPRHLVRRRGQEARLRCSPMKGHSHVYWYRQLPEEGLKFMVYLQKENIIDESGMPKERFSAEFPKEGPSILRIQQVVRGDSAAYFCASSPRNREYFSNQPQHFGDGTRLSIL.

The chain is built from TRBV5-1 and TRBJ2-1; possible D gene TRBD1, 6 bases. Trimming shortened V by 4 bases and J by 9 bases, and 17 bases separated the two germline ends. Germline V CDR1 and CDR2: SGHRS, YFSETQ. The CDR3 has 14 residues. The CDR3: CASSPRQDGGEQFF. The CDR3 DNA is TGCGCCAGCAGCCCAAGACAGGACGGCGGTGAGCAGTTCTTC.

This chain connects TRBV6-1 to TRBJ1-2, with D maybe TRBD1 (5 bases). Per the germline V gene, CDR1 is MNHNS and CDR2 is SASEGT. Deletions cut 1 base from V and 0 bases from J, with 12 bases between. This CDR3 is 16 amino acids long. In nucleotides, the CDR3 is TGTGCCAGCAGTGAAGGATTAGGGGTGACTAACTATGGCTACACCTTC. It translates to CASSEGLGVTNYGYTF.

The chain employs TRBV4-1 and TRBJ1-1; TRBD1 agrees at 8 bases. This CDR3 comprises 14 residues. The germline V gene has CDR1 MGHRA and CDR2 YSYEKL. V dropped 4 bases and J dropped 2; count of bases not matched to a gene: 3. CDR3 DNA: TGCGCCAGCAGCCGGGACAGGCGAAACACTGAAGCTTTCTTT. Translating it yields CASSRDRRNTEAFF.

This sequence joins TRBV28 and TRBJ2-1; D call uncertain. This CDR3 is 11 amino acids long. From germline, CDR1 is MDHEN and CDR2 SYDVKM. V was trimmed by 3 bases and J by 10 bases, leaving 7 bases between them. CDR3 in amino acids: CASSFRSEQFF. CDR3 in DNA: TGTGCCAGCAGTTTCAGGTCGGAGCAGTTCTTC.

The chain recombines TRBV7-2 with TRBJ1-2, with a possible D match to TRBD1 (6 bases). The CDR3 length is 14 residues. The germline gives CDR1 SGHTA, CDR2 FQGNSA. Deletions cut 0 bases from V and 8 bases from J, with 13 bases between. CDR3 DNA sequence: TGTGCCAGCAGCTTAGCGGACAGTATTCACGGCTACACCTTC. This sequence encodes CASSLADSIHGYTF.